The clone carrying this T cell receptor beta chain has just a few counts. Assay: immunoSEQ multiplex PCR; the TCRdb copy retains only in-frame clones and omits some. The table has approximately 100,000 clones, 80% to 95% seen once. The data were obtained in a study of OX40 agonist ivuxolimab in advanced cancers. CDR3 length equals 13 residues. The germline gives CDR1 MGHRA, CDR2 YSYEKL. The V end was cut by 0 bases, the J end by 4 bases, with 6 bases between. The receptor was derived from an adult with an advanced solid tumor such as melanoma, head and neck, liver or kidney cancer. The specimen comprised CD4+ or CD8+ T cells sorted from blood, sampled in a trial of the OX40 agonist ivuxolimab. V gene TRBV4-1 combines with J gene TRBJ1-2; D uncertain. This CDR3 is CASSQEAGYGYTF. CDR3 coding DNA: TGCGCCAGCAGCCAAGAAGCGGGCTATGGCTACACCTTC.